One sample yielded the 7 T cell receptor beta chains listed below, sequenced in a study of T cell repertoires in cytomegalovirus infection. These receptors' antigens are unknown. One entry per CDR3 protein results from TCRdb running MiXCR on the reads. The sample gives hundreds of thousands of distinct CDR3 sequences, about 33% of which show up once; 17% is in the top ten. The sample consisted of cultured PBMCs, taken from culture after CMV antigen stimulation. These receptors originate from a human donor in good health (CMV status not recorded). Some clones in this sample may be carry-over from other donors' samples.

The chain uses TRBV28 and TRBJ2-7; D is perhaps TRBD1 (7 bases). Germline V gene lookup returns CDR1 MDHEN and CDR2 SYDVKM. This CDR3 region has 14 residues. The germline V and J ends were trimmed by 6 bases and 2 bases, with 14 bases remaining between them. CDR3 DNA: TGTGCCAGCAGGCAGGGGGGAGAGACCTACGAGCAGTACTTC. Encoded protein: CASRQGGETYEQYF. The full variable domain, with the rest looked up from reference TRBV28 and TRBJ2-7, is DVKVTQSSRYLVKRTGEKVFLECVQDMDHENMFWYRQDPGLGLRLIYFSYDVKMKEKGDIPEGYSVSREKKERFSLILESASTNQTSMYLCASRQGGETYEQYFGPGTRLTVT.

This chain links TRBV6-2 or TRBV6-3 with TRBJ1-6; 9 bases agree with TRBD1. V shed 5 bases, J shed 9 bases, and the junction held 5 bases outside the gene matches. The CDR3 is made up of 14 amino acids. The germline CDR1 and CDR2 sequences are MNHEY and SVGEGT. Here the CDR3 reads CASSEQGAGSPLHF. CDR3 nucleotides: TGTGCCAGCAGTGAACAGGGGGCTGGTTCACCCCTCCACTTT.

A word on this clonotype: A read error may explain this, as a much larger clone is one base away. The chain has TRBV7-2 and TRBJ2-3, with D perhaps TRBD2 (5 bases). This CDR3 is 14 amino acids long. Trimming removed 6 bases at V and 9 bases at J, with 19 bases between. Germline values: CDR1 SGHTA, CDR2 FQGNSA. The CDR3 DNA reads as TGTGCCAGCAGGAAAAACGATCGGGGAGAGACGCAGTATTTT. It yields the protein CASRKNDRGETQYF.

This clonotype was seen a few times. The rearrangement joins TRBV19 to TRBJ2-5; 8 bases are a match to TRBD1. Germline lookup yields CDR1 LNHDA and CDR2 SQIVND (reference sequence). The CDR3 is made up of 14 amino acids. J lost 4 bases, V lost 5 bases, and 6 bases had no gene match. The CDR3 DNA is TGTGCCAGTAGTCTCCGGACAGGGCGAGAGACCCAGTACTTC. This codes for CASSLRTGRETQYF.

This clonotype was detected a few times. V usage is TRBV11-2 and J usage is TRBJ2-3; 12 bases line up with TRBD1. Germline CDR1 is SGHAT and CDR2 is FQNNGV. This CDR3 is built from 17 residues. J gave up 7 bases and V 5 bases, and 13 bases lay outside the gene matches. The CDR3 region is CASSPVGTGGRRYTQYF. CDR3 bases: TGTGCCAGCAGCCCGGTAGGGACAGGGGGCAGGCGATATACGCAGTATTTT.

This clonotype was counted ten times or more. The rearrangement links TRBV7-8 to TRBJ2-3, with TRBD2 as a possible D gene (6 bases). Germline CDR1 SGHVS, CDR2 FQNEAQ. Trimming left V 3 bases short and J 1 base short, with 17 bases between. CDR3 length: 17 amino acids. The CDR3 here is CASSFGTLTLRTDTQYF. The DNA of the CDR3 is TGTGCCAGCAGCTTTGGGACTCTTACGCTTCGCACAGATACGCAGTATTTT.

This clonotype was detected many times. The rearrangement joins TRBV19 to TRBJ1-1; 7 nucleotides match TRBD1. Trimming cost V 11 bases and J 4 bases; bases outside gene matches: 10. Germline CDR1 LNHDA, CDR2 SQIVND (reference sequence). The CDR3 has 13 amino acids. The CDR3 coding sequence is TGTGCCCCCTCGACAGGGTTTTTCACTGAAGCTTTCTTT. It translates to CAPSTGFFTEAFF. Variable domain in full (rest from reference TRBV19 and TRBJ1-1): DGGITQSPKYLFRKEGQNVTLSCEQNLNHDAMYWYRQDPGQGLRLIYYSQIVNDFQKGDIAEGYSVSREKKESFPLTVTSAQKNPTAFYLCAPSTGFFTEAFFGQGTRLTVV.